The 25 T cell receptor beta chains listed next were all sequenced from one sample in a study of blood T cells in healthy people across ages. Alongside a J-beta primer mix, a sample-barcoded 5' primer served in a second PCR lasting roughly 6 to 11 cycles. TCRdb reprocessed the 5' RACE reads via MiXCR and lists one record per CDR3 protein. Here the sample spans roughly 730,000 distinct CDR3 sequences, just over 55% being singletons. Sequencing was carried out using blood. The receptors originated from a man aged 40-50 years in good health.

This chain connects TRBV6-1 to TRBJ2-3, with 13 nucleotides matching TRBD2. This CDR3 contains 16 residues. V lost 7 bases and J lost 1; bases outside the gene matches: 5. Germline CDR1 reads MNHNS; CDR2 reads SASEGT. CDR3 loop: CASTFGLAGGTDTQYF. In nucleotides, the CDR3 is TGTGCCAGCACCTTCGGACTAGCGGGGGGCACAGATACGCAGTATTTT.

This clonotype was counted ten times or more. The chain combines TRBV6-4 with TRBJ2-3; D could derive from TRBD1 or TRBD2 (5 bases each). Germline V gene lookup returns CDR1 MRHNA and CDR2 SNTAGT. The CDR3 sequence is 15 residues long. Trimming shortened V by 6 bases and J by 2 bases, and 15 bases separated the two germline ends. The CDR3 DNA reads TGTGCCAGCAGACCCGGGACCTTACACACAGATACGCAGTATTTT. Protein sequence: CASRPGTLHTDTQYF.

The rearrangement links TRBV5-5 to TRBJ2-5; no clear D. Gene TRBJ2-7 matches the end of the DNA better, so the J call may be wrong. Germline CDR1 is SGHKS and CDR2 is YYEKEE (reference sequence). CDR3 size: 13 residues. The DNA of the CDR3 is TGTGCCAGCAGTCAGAACCTAGGTTACGAGCAGTACTTC. Its protein is CASSQNLGYEQYF.

This clonotype turned up a few times. V gene TRBV5-5 combines with J gene TRBJ2-7; D is possibly TRBD1 (5 bases). The CDR3 is 15 residues long. Trimming removed 6 bases at V and 6 bases at J, with 22 bases between. From germline, CDR1 is SGHKS and CDR2 YYEKEE (reference sequence). CDR3 bases: TGTGCCAGCATCCTCTCGACAGCCCTCACGGGCGAGCAGTACTTC. Amino acid sequence: CASILSTALTGEQYF.

This rearrangement joins TRBV6-5 to TRBJ1-2, with 7 bases fitting TRBD1. The ends lost 7 bases at V and 7 bases at J; junction bases unmatched: 9. Germline V gene data show CDR1 as MNHEY and CDR2 as SVGAGI. This CDR3 region has 13 residues. This CDR3 reads CASTQQGKVGYTF. The CDR3 region has the DNA TGTGCCAGCACCCAACAGGGGAAAGTTGGCTACACCTTC.

The chain carries TRBV29-1 and TRBJ2-7; 8 bases fit TRBD1. The CDR3 extends over 14 amino acids. The V gene end was trimmed by 0 bases and the J gene end by 4 bases; junction bases not matched to a gene: 5. Germline lookup yields CDR1 SQVTM and CDR2 ANQGSEA. The CDR3 DNA sequence: TGCAGCGTTGAAGAAAGGGACAGGAGGTACGAGCAGTACTTC. It specifies CSVEERDRRYEQYF.

This clonotype has more than one count but fewer than ten. The V gene is TRBV29-1, the J gene TRBJ2-1; a weak D match, TRBD1 (6 bases). Per germline, CDR1 SQVTM and CDR2 ANQGSEA. The CDR3 extends over 11 amino acids. Trimming removed 7 bases from V and 5 bases from J, with 9 bases in between. This CDR3 is CSAGQNNEQFF. CDR3 bases: TGCAGCGCAGGACAGAACAATGAGCAGTTCTTC.

The rearrangement uses TRBV29-1 and TRBJ1-2, with no clear D. The length of the CDR3 is 12 residues. Looked up from germline, CDR1 is SQVTM and CDR2 is ANQGSEA. Trimming left V 3 bases short and J 5 bases short, with 10 bases between. The CDR3 DNA is TGCAGCGTTGATCGCCGGGGATATGGCTACACCTTC. Its protein is CSVDRRGYGYTF. Based on the CDR3 plus reference TRBV29-1 and TRBJ1-2, the full variable domain is SAVISQKPSRDICQRGTSLTIQCQVDSQVTMMFWYRQQPGQSLTLIATANQGSEATYESGFVIDKFPISRPNLTFSTLTVSNMSPEDSSIYLCSVDRRGYGYTFGSGTRLTVV.

Only a few counts were recorded for this clonotype. The chain combines TRBV3-1 with TRBJ2-1; 11 nucleotides agree with TRBD2. The CDR3 spans 17 residues. The V and J ends lost 4 bases and 5 bases, in that order; junction bases with no gene match: 10. Germline lookup yields CDR1 LGHDT and CDR2 YNNKEL (reference sequence). CDR3 sequence: CASSPDSGGARDNEQFF. The CDR3 DNA reads as TGTGCCAGCAGCCCCGATAGCGGGGGGGCCCGAGACAATGAGCAGTTCTTC.

CDR3 coding DNA: TGTGCCAGCGGTGGGAGCGGGTCCTACGAGCAGTACTTC. Residues: CASGGSGSYEQYF. This chain connects TRBV12-3 or TRBV12-4 to TRBJ2-7; D may be TRBD2 (6 bases). V lost 8 bases and J 1 base, leaving 12 bases between the germline ends. This CDR3 region has 13 residues.

The V call is TRBV20-1, the J call TRBJ2-7; 9 bases fit TRBD2. With V trimmed by 0 bases and J by 2 bases, 8 bases remained unmatched. CDR3 length equals 16 residues. The germline V gene encodes CDR1 DFQATT and CDR2 SNEGSKA (reference sequence). The CDR3 sequence is CSAREQLAGLAYEQYF. The CDR3 DNA is TGCAGTGCTAGAGAGCAACTAGCGGGCCTAGCCTACGAGCAGTACTTC.

The chain recombines TRBV12-3 or TRBV12-4 with TRBJ2-1; the match to TRBD1 covers 9 bases. V shed 5 bases, J shed 9 bases, and the junction held 5 bases outside the gene matches. The CDR3 is made up of 13 amino acids. This chain's CDR3 is CASSPGQGVEQFF. The CDR3 coding sequence is TGTGCCAGCAGTCCGGGACAGGGAGTTGAGCAGTTCTTC.

A single count supports this clonotype. This chain joins TRBV15 and TRBJ1-1; D not certain. The CDR3 totals 12 residues. Germline loops: CDR1 LNHNV, CDR2 YYDKDF (reference sequence). The ends were cut back, 0 bases at V and 4 bases at J, with 3 bases in the middle. In nucleotides, the CDR3 is TGTGCCACCAGCAGAGATCGCACTGAAGCTTTCTTT. It specifies CATSRDRTEAFF. Based on the CDR3 plus reference TRBV15 and TRBJ1-1, the full variable domain is DAMVIQNPRYQVTQFGKPVTLSCSQTLNHNVMYWYQQKSSQAPKLLFHYYDKDFNNEADTPDNFQSRRPNTSFCFLDIRSPGLGDTAMYLCATSRDRTEAFFGQGTRLTVV.

This chain links TRBV28 with TRBJ2-4; D possibly uses TRBD1 or TRBD2 (5 bases each). The J call may be in error: the DNA end matches TRBJ2-7 better. Germline CDR1 and CDR2: MDHEN and SYDVKM. The CDR3 sequence is 13 residues long. Written as DNA, the CDR3 is TGTGCCAGCACCTGGGACCAAGAAGGCGAGCAGTACTTC. This gives the protein CASTWDQEGEQYF.

This clonotype has more than one count but fewer than ten. This sequence joins TRBV28 and TRBJ2-7; 11 nucleotides align to TRBD1. The CDR3 sequence is 16 residues long. In germline, CDR1 is MDHEN, CDR2 SYDVKM. The V gene end was trimmed by 3 bases and the J gene end by 1 base; junction bases not matched to a gene: 5. CDR3 nucleotides: TGTGCCAGCAGTTTGTACCGGGACAGGGGGTCCTACGAGCAGTACTTC. Amino acids: CASSLYRDRGSYEQYF. Full variable domain (missing parts from reference TRBV28 and TRBJ2-7): DVKVTQSSRYLVKRTGEKVFLECVQDMDHENMFWYRQDPGLGLRLIYFSYDVKMKEKGDIPEGYSVSREKKERFSLILESASTNQTSMYLCASSLYRDRGSYEQYFGPGTRLTVT.

The chain couples TRBV29-1 to TRBJ1-5; no firm D call. Germline lookup yields CDR1 SQVTM and CDR2 ANQGSEA. V shed 4 bases and J shed 5 bases, with 9 bases lying between them. This CDR3 has 12 residues. The CDR3 region is CSVVHGYQPQHF. DNA of the CDR3: TGCAGCGTTGTACACGGCTATCAGCCCCAGCATTTT. The complete variable domain, with remaining parts taken from reference TRBV29-1 and TRBJ1-5, reads SAVISQKPSRDICQRGTSLTIQCQVDSQVTMMFWYRQQPGQSLTLIATANQGSEATYESGFVIDKFPISRPNLTFSTLTVSNMSPEDSSIYLCSVVHGYQPQHFGDGTRLSIL.

In this sample, this clonotype turned up once. V usage is TRBV11-2 and J usage is TRBJ1-2; the D is unclear. Germline-derived CDR1 and CDR2 are SGHAT and FQNNGV. The CDR3 length is 13 residues. V was trimmed by 1 base and J by 5 bases, leaving 8 bases between them. The CDR3 protein is CASSLVPAYGYTF. DNA of the CDR3: TGTGCCAGCAGCTTAGTGCCAGCTTATGGCTACACCTTC.

The chain carries TRBV20-1 and TRBJ2-7, with a tentative D call TRBD1 (5 bases). Trimming took 0 bases from V and 3 from J, leaving 12 bases between them. This CDR3 region has 14 residues. CDR1 and CDR2 from the germline V gene are DFQATT and SNEGSKA (reference sequence). The CDR3 region has the DNA TGCAGTGCTAGAGATGGTCAGGGTGGCTACGAGCAGTACTTC. It encodes CSARDGQGGYEQYF.

The rearrangement links TRBV4-2 to TRBJ2-3; TRBD2 matches 9 bases. Trimming took 1 base from V and 4 from J; bases not matched to a gene: 9. This CDR3 has 17 amino acids. CDR1 is LGHNA and CDR2 is YNFKEQ in the germline V gene. This CDR3 is CASSQGTAGGLPDTQYF. The CDR3 nucleotides read TGTGCCAGCAGCCAAGGCACGGCGGGGGGGCTCCCAGATACGCAGTATTTT.

The rearrangement uses TRBV15 and TRBJ2-7, with a tentative D call TRBD2 (6 bases). The CDR3 sequence is 16 residues long. In germline, CDR1 is LNHNV, CDR2 YYDKDF (reference sequence). The V gene lost 3 bases and the J gene lost 2 bases, with 17 bases spanning the gap. This chain's CDR3 is CATSSDFVWEAYEQYF. As DNA, the CDR3 is TGTGCCACCAGCAGCGATTTCGTGTGGGAGGCCTACGAGCAGTACTTC.

Here the CDR3 DNA reads TGTGCCACCAGACATGGTCAGGACAACTATGGCTACACCTTC. Amino acid sequence: CATRHGQDNYGYTF. The rearrangement uses TRBV15 and TRBJ1-2; D is ambiguous. This CDR3 comprises 14 residues. The ends were cut back, 6 bases at V and 2 bases at J, with 13 bases in the middle. Germline V CDR1 and CDR2: LNHNV, YYDKDF (reference sequence).

This clonotype was seen a handful of times. The chain carries TRBV2 and TRBJ2-7, with 7 nucleotides matching TRBD1. The junction had 12 bases not matched to a gene; V was cut back by 4 bases and J by 3 bases. Germline loops: CDR1 SNHLY, CDR2 FYNNEI. The CDR3 runs 16 residues. In nucleotides, the CDR3 is TGTGCCAGCAGTGTCCATCTTGGGACAGAACTCTACGAGCAGTACTTC. Translation gives CASSVHLGTELYEQYF.

A single count supports this clonotype. V and J are TRBV28 and TRBJ2-1; the D gene is possibly TRBD2 (6 bases). The germline gives CDR1 MDHEN, CDR2 SYDVKM. The CDR3 contains 16 residues. Trimming shortened V by 6 bases and J by 0 bases, and 15 bases separated the two germline ends. The CDR3 loop reads CASRTYLGSSYNEQFF. The CDR3 DNA sequence: TGTGCCAGCAGAACATACCTCGGGAGCTCCTACAATGAGCAGTTCTTC. Using reference TRBV28 and TRBJ2-1 for the parts outside the CDR3, the full variable domain is DVKVTQSSRYLVKRTGEKVFLECVQDMDHENMFWYRQDPGLGLRLIYFSYDVKMKEKGDIPEGYSVSREKKERFSLILESASTNQTSMYLCASRTYLGSSYNEQFFGPGTRLTVL.

For the CDR3, the DNA is TGTGCCAGCAGTATAGACCGACAGGGAAGCCTAAATGAGCAGTTCTTC. Amino acids: CASSIDRQGSLNEQFF. V usage is TRBV12-3 or TRBV12-4 and J usage is TRBJ2-1; the match to TRBD1 covers 7 bases. V trimming: 5 bases; J trimming: 7 bases; junction bases outside the gene matches: 14. CDR3 length: 16 amino acids.

This chain uses TRBV28 with TRBJ2-3; 8 bases agree with TRBD2. Germline lookup yields CDR1 MDHEN and CDR2 SYDVKM. After removal of 8 bases from V and 2 bases from J, the junction contained 3 bases not matched to a gene. This CDR3 has 13 residues. The CDR3 reads CASFGLATDTQYF. In DNA, the CDR3 is TGTGCCAGCTTCGGACTAGCCACAGATACGCAGTATTTT.